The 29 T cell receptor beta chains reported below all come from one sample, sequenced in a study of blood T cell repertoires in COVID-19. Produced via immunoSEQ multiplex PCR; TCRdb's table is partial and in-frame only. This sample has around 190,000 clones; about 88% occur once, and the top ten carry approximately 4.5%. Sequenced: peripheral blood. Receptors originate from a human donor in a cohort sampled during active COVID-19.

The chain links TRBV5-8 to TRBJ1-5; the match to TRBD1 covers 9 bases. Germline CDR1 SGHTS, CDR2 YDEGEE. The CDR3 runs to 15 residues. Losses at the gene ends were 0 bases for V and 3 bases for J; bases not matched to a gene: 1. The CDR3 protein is CASSLGQGDNQPQHF. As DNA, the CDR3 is TGTGCCAGCAGCTTGGGACAGGGGGACAATCAGCCCCAGCATTTT.

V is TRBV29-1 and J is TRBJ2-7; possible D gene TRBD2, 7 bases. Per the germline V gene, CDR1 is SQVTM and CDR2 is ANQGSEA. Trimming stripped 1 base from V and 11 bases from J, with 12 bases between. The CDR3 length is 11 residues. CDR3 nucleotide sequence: TGCAGCGTTGAAGGGGGGGGGCGTGAGTACTTC. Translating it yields CSVEGGGREYF.

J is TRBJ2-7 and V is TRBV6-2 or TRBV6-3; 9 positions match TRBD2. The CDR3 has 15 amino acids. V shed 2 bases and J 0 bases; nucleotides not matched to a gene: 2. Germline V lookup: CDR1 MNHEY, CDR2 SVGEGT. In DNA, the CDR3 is TGTGCCAGCAGTTACGCGGGGGGGGCCTCCTACGAGCAGTACTTC. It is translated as CASSYAGGASYEQYF.

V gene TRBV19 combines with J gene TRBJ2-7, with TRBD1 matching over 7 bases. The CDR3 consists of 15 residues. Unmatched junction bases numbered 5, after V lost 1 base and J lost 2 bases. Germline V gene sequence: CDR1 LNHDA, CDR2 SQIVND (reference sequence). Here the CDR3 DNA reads TGTGCCAGTAGTATAGGGGGGACAGCTACCTACGAGCAGTACTTC. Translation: CASSIGGTATYEQYF.

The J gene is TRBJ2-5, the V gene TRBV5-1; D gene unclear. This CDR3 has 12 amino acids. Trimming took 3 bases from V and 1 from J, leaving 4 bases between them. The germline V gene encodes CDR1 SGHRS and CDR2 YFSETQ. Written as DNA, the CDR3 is TGCGCCAGCAGCTACAGCCAAGAGACCCAGTACTTC. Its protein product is CASSYSQETQYF.

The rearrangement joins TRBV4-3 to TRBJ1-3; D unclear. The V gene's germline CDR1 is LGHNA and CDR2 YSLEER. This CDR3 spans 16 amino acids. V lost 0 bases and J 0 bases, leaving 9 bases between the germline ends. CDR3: CASSQDHHSSGNTIYF. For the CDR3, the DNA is TGCGCCAGCAGCCAAGATCACCATAGCTCTGGAAACACCATATATTTT.

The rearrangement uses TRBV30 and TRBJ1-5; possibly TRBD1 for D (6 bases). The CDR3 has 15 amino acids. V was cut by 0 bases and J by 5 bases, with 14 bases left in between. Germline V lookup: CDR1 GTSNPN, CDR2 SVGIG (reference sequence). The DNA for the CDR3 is TGTGCCTGGAGTGTACGCGGAAAGGGGGATCAGCCCCAGCATTTT. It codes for CAWSVRGKGDQPQHF.

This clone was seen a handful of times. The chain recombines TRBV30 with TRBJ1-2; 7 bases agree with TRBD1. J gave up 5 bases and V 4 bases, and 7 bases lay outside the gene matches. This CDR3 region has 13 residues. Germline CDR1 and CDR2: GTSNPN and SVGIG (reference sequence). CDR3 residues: CAWTLGTVYGYTF. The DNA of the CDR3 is TGTGCCTGGACTCTGGGGACAGTTTATGGCTACACCTTC.

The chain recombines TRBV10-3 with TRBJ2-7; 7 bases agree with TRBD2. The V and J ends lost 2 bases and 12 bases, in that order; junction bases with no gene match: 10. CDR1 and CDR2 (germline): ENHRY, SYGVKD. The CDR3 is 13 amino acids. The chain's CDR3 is CAISEAGEPTPYF. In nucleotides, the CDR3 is TGTGCCATCAGTGAGGCGGGGGAGCCCACGCCGTACTTC.

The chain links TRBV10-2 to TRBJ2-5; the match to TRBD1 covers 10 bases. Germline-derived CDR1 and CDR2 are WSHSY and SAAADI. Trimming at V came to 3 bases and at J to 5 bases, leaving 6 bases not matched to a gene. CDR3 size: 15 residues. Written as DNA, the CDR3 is TGCGCCAGCAGTGACCGGGACAGGGGAATTGAGACCCAGTACTTC. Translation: CASSDRDRGIETQYF.

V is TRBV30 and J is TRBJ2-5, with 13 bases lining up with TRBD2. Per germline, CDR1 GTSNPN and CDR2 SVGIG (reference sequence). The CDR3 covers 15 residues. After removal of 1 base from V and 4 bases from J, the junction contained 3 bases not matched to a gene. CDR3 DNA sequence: TGTGCCTGGAGTGGACTAGCGGGAGGAGGAGAGACCCAGTACTTC. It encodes CAWSGLAGGGETQYF. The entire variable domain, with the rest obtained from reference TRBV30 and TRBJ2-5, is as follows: SQTIHQWPATLVQPVGSPLSLECTVEGTSNPNLYWYRQAAGRGLQLLFYSVGIGQISSEVPQNLSASRPQDRQFILSSKKLLLSDSGFYLCAWSGLAGGGETQYFGPGTRLLVL.

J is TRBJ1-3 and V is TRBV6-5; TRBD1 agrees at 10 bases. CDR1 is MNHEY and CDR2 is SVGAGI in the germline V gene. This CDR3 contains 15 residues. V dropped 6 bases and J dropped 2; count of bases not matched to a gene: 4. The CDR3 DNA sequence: TGTGCCAGCAGGCAAGGGACAGGGGCTGGAAACACCATATATTTT. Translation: CASRQGTGAGNTIYF.

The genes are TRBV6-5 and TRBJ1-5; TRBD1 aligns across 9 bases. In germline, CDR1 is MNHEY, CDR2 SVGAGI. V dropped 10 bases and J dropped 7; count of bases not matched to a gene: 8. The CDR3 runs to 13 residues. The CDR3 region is CATGTGGRQPQHF. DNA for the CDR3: TGTGCCACCGGCACAGGGGGCAGACAGCCCCAGCATTTT.

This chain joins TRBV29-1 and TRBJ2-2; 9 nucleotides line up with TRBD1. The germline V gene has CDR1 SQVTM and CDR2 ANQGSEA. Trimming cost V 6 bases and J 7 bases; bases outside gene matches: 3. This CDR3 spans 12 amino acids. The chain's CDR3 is CSVTGGIGELFF. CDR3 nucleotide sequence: TGCAGCGTGACAGGGGGAATCGGGGAGCTGTTTTTT.

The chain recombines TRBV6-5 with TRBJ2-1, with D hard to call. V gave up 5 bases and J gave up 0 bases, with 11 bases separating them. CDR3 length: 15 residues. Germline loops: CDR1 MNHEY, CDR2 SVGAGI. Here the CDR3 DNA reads TGTGCCAGCAGTCCCTTAGCCGGCTCCTACAATGAGCAGTTCTTC. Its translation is CASSPLAGSYNEQFF.

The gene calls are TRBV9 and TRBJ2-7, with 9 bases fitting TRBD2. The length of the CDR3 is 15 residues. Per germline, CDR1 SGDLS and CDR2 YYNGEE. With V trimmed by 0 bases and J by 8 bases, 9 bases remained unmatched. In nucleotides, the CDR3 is TGTGCCAGCAGCGTAGATAGCGGGGGCGCAAGCAAGCAGTACTTC. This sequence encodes CASSVDSGGASKQYF.

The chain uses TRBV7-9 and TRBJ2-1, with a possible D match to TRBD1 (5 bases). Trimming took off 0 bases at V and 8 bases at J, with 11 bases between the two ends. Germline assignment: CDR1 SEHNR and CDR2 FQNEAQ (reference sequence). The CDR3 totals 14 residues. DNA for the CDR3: TGTGCCAGCAGCTTAGCGAGGACAAGCGATGAGCAGTTCTTC. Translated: CASSLARTSDEQFF.

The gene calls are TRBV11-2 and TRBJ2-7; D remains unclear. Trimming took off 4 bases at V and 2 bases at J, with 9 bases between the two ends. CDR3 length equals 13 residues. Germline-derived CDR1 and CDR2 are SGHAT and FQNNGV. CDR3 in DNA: TGTGCCAGCAGCTCAGGCTATACCTACGAGCAGTACTTC. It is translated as CASSSGYTYEQYF.

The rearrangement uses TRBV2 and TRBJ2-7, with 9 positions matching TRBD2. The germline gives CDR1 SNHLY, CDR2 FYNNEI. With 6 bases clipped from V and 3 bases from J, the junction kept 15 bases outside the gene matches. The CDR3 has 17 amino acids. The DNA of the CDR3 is TGTGCCAGCAGCGAGAAGGGTATAGCGGGAGTCTTCTACGAGCAGTACTTC. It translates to CASSEKGIAGVFYEQYF.

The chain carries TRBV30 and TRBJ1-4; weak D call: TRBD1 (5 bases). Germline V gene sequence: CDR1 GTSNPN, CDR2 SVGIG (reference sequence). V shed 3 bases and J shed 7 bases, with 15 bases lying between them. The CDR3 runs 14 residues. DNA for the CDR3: TGTGCCTGGAGAAGGGCTCTTCAGGGTGAAAAACTGTTTTTT. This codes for CAWRRALQGEKLFF.

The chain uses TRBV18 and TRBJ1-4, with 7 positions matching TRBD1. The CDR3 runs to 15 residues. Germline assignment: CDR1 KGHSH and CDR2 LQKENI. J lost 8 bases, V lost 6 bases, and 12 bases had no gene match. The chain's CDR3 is CASSLEARGLEKLFF. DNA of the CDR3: TGTGCCAGCTCCCTAGAGGCAAGGGGGCTGGAAAAACTGTTTTTT.

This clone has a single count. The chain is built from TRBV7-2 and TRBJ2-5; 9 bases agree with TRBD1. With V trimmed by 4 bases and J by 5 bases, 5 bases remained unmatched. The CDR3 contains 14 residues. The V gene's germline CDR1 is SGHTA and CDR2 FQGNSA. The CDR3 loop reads CASSSTGGGETQYF. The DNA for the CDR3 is TGTGCCAGCAGCTCCACAGGGGGCGGCGAGACCCAGTACTTC.

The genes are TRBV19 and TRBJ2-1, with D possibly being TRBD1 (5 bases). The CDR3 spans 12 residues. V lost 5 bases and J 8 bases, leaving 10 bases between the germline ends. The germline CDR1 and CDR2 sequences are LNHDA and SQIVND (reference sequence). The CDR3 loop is CASSWARDEQFF. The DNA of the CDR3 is TGTGCCAGTAGTTGGGCCAGGGATGAGCAGTTCTTC.

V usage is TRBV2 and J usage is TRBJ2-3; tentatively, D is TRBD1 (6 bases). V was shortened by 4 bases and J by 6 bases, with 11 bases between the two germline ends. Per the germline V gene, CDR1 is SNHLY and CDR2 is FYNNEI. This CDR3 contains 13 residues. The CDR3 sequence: CASSVNRVDTQYF. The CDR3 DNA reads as TGTGCCAGCAGTGTAAACAGGGTTGATACGCAGTATTTT.

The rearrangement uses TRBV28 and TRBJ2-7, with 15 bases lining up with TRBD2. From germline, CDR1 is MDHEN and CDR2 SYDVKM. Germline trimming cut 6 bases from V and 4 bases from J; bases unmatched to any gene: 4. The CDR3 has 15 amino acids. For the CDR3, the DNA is TGTGCCAGCAGGGGGGGGACTAGCGGGAGGTACGAGCAGTACTTC. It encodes CASRGGTSGRYEQYF.

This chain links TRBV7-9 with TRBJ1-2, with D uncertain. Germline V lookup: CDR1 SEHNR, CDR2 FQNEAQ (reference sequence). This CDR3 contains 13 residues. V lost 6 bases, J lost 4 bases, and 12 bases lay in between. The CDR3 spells CASSPDAGYGYTF. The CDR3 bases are TGTGCCAGCAGTCCTGACGCGGGCTATGGCTACACCTTC.

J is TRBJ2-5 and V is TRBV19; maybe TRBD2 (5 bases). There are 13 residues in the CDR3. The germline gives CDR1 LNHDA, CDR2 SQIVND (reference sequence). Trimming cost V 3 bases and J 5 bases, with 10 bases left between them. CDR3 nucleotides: TGTGCCAGTAGTATGAGGAGAGGGGAGACCCAGTACTTC. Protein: CASSMRRGETQYF.

The CDR3: CASSSRLAGGKVLHEQYF. CDR3 DNA sequence: TGTGCCAGCAGTTCCCGACTAGCGGGGGGAAAAGTCTTACACGAGCAGTACTTC. The gene calls are TRBV6-2 or TRBV6-3 and TRBJ2-7; 13 positions match TRBD2. Germline V gene data show CDR1 as MNHEY and CDR2 as SVGEGT. V was pared by 4 bases and J by 5 bases, with 14 bases of the junction left unmatched. This CDR3 has 18 residues.

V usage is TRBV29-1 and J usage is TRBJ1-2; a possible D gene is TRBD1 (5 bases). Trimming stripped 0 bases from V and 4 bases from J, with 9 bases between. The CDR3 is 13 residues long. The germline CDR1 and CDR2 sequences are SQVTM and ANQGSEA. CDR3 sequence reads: CSVEDGASYGYTF. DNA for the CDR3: TGCAGCGTTGAAGATGGGGCTTCCTATGGCTACACCTTC. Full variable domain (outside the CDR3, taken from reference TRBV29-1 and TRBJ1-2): SAVISQKPSRDICQRGTSLTIQCQVDSQVTMMFWYRQQPGQSLTLIATANQGSEATYESGFVIDKFPISRPNLTFSTLTVSNMSPEDSSIYLCSVEDGASYGYTFGSGTRLTVV.